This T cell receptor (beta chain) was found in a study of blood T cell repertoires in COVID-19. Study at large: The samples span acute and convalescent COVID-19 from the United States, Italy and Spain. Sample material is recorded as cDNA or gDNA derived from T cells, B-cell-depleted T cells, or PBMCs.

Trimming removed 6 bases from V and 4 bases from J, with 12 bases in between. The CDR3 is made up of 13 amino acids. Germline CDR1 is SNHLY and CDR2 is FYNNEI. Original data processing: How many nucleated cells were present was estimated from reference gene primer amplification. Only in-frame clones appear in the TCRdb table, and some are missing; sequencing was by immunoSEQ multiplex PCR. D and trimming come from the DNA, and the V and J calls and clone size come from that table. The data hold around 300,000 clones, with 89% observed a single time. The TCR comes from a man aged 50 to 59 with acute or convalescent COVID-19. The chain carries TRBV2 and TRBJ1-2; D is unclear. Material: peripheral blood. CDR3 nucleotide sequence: TGTGCCAGCAGGGCGGAAGGAGGCTATGGCTACACCTTC. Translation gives CASRAEGGYGYTF.